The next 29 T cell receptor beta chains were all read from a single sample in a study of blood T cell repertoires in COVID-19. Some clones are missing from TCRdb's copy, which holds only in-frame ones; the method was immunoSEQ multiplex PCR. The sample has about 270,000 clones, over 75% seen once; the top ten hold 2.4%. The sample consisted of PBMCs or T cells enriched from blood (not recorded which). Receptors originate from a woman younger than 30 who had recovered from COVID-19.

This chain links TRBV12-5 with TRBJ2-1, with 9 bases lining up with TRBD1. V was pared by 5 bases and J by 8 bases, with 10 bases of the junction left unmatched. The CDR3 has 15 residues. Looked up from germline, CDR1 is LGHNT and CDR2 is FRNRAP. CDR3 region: CASGPRDRVVDEQFF. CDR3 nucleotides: TGTGCTAGTGGTCCTCGGGACAGGGTGGTCGATGAGCAGTTCTTC.

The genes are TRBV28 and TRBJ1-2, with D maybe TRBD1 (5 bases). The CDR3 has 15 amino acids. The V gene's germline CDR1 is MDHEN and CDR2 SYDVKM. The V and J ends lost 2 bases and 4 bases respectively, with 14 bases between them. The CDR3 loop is CASSLPRDGAYGYTF. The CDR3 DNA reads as TGTGCCAGCAGTTTACCCAGGGATGGTGCCTATGGCTACACCTTC.

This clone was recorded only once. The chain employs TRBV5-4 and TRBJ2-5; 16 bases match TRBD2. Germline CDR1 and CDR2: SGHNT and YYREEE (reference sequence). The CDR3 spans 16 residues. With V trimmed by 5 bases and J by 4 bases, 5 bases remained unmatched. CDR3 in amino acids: CASRTGLAGGLETQYF. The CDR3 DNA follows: TGTGCCAGCAGGACGGGACTAGCGGGGGGGCTAGAGACCCAGTACTTC. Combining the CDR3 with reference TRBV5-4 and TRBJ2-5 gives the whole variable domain ETGVTQSPTHLIKTRGQQVTLRCSSQSGHNTVSWYQQALGQGPQFIFQYYREEENGRGNFPPRFSGLQFPNYSSELNVNALELDDSALYLCASRTGLAGGLETQYFGPGTRLLVL.

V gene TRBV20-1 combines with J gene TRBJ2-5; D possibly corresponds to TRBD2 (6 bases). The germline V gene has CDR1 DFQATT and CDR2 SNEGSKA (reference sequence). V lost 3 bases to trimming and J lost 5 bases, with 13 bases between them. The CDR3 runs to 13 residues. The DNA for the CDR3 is TGCAGTGCTAGTGGACTACCAGTGGAGACCCAGTACTTC. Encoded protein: CSASGLPVETQYF.

In nucleotides, the CDR3 is TGTGCCAGCAGCTTTGCCAGGAACTCTGGAAACACCATATATTTT. It yields the protein CASSFARNSGNTIYF. The chain uses TRBV7-9 and TRBJ1-3; no firm D call. The CDR3 covers 15 residues. The V end was cut by 3 bases, the J end by 0 bases, with 9 bases between. The germline V gene has CDR1 SEHNR and CDR2 FQNEAQ (reference sequence).

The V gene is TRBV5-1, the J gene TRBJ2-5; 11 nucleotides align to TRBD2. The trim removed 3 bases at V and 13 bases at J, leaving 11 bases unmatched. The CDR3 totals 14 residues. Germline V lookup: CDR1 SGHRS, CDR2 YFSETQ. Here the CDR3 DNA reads TGCGCCAGCAGCTCCGACGCTAGCGGGGGGAATCCGTACTTC. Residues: CASSSDASGGNPYF.

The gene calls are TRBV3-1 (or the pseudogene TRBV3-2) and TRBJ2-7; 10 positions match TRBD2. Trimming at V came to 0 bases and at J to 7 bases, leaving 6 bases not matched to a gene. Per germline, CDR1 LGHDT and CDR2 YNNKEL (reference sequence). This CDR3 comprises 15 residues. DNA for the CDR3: TGTGCCAGCAGCCAAGACGCTAGCGGGGGCAGAGAGCAGTACTTC. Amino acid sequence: CASSQDASGGREQYF.

Here the CDR3 reads CASSAQAPDNSPLHF. DNA of the CDR3: TGTGCCAGCAGTGCGCAGGCCCCTGATAATTCACCCCTCCACTTT. The chain uses TRBV2 and TRBJ1-6; D unresolved. V was shortened by 4 bases and J by 5 bases, with 12 bases between the two germline ends. Germline-derived CDR1 and CDR2 are SNHLY and FYNNEI. The CDR3 has 15 amino acids.

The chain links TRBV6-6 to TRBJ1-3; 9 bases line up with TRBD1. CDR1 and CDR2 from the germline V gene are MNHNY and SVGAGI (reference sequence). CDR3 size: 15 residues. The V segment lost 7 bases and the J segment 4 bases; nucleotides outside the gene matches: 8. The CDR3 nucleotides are TGTGCCAGCACGCCGGGACAGGGTTACGGAAACACCATATATTTT. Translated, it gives CASTPGQGYGNTIYF.

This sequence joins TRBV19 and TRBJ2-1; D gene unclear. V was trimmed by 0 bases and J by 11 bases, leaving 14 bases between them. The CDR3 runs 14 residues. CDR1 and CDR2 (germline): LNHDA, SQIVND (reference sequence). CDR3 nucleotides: TGTGCCAGTAGTATAGATCCTTCGCTTGAGAAGCAGTTCTTC. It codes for CASSIDPSLEKQFF.

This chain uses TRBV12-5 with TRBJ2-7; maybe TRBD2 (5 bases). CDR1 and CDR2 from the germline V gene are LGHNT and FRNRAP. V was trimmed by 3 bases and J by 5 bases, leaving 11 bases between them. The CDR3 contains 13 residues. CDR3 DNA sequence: TGTGCTAGTGGTTTAGAAGCCGGGGACGAGCAGTACTTC. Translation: CASGLEAGDEQYF.

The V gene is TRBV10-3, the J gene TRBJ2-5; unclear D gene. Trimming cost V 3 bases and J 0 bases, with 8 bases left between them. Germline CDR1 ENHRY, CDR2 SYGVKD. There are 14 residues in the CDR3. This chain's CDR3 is CAISDFDYQETQYF. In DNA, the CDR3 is TGTGCCATCAGTGACTTCGACTACCAAGAGACCCAGTACTTC.

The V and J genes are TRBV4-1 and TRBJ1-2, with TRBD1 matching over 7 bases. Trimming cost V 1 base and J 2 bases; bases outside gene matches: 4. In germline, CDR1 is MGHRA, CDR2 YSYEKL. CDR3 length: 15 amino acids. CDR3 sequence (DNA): TGCGCCAGCAGCCAAGGGCAGGGGGTGAACTATGGCTACACCTTC. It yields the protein CASSQGQGVNYGYTF.

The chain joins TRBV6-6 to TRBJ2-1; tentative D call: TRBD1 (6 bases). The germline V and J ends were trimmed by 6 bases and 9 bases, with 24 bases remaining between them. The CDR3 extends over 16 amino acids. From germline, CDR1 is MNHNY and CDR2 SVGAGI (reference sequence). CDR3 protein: CASRKQGSAASVEQFF. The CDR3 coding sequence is TGTGCCAGCAGGAAACAGGGATCTGCGGCTTCGGTTGAGCAGTTCTTC.

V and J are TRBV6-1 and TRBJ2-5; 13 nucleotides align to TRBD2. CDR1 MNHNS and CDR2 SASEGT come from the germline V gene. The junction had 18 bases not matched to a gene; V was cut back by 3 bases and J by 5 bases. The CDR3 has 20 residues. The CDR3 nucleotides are TGTGCCAGCAGTGACTATTTAGGGACTAGCGGGGTCTTATTGTTGGAGACCCAGTACTTC. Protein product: CASSDYLGTSGVLLLETQYF.

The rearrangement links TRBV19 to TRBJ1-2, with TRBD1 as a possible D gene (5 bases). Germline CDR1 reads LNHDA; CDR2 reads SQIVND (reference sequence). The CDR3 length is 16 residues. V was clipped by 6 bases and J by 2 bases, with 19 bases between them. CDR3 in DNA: TGTGCCAGTAGCCTAAGGACACCCAGACAAAACTATGGCTACACCTTC. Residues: CASSLRTPRQNYGYTF.

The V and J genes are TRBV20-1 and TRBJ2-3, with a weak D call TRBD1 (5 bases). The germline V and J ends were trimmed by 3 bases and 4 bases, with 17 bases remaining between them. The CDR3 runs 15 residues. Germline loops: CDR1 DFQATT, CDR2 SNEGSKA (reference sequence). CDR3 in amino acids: CSASWSGRVSDTQYF. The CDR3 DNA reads TGCAGTGCTAGTTGGTCGGGCAGGGTCTCAGATACGCAGTATTTT.

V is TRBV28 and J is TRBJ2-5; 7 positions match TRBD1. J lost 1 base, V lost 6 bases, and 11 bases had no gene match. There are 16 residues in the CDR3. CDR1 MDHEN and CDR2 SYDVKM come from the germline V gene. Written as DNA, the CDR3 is TGTGCCAGCAGACGCATAGGGACAGAAAGCCAAGAGACCCAGTACTTC. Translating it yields CASRRIGTESQETQYF.

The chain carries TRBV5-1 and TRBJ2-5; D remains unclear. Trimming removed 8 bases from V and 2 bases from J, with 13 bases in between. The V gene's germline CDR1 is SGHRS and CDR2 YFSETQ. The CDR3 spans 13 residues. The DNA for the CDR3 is TGCGCCAGTTACCGAGGCCCTCAAGAGACCCAGTACTTC. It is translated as CASYRGPQETQYF.

The CDR3 sequence: CATSFFGDEQFF. The CDR3, as DNA: TGTGCCACCAGCTTTTTCGGGGATGAGCAGTTCTTC. The chain couples TRBV15 to TRBJ2-1, with a possible D match to TRBD2 (5 bases). Germline assignment: CDR1 LNHNV and CDR2 YYDKDF (reference sequence). The CDR3 is made up of 12 amino acids. V was clipped by 5 bases and J by 8 bases, with 10 bases between them.

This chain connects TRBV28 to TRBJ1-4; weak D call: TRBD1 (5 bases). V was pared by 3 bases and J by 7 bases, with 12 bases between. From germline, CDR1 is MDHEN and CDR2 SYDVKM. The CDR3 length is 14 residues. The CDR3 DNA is TGTGCCAGCAGTTTCCAGGGTTGGGGTGAAAAACTGTTTTTT. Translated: CASSFQGWGEKLFF.

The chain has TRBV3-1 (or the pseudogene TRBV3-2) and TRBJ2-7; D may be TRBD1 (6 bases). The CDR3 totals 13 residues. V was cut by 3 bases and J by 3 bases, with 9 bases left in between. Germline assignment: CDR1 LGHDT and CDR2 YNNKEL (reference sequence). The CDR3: CASSHTGIYEQYF. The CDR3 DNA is TGTGCCAGCAGCCATACAGGGATCTACGAGCAGTACTTC.

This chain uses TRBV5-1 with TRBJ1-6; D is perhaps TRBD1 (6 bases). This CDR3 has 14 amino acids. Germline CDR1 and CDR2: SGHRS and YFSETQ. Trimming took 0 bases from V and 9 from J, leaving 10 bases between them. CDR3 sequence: CASSLGQEPSPLHF. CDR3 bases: TGCGCCAGCAGCTTGGGACAGGAGCCTTCACCCCTCCACTTT.

This CDR3 is CASSLSHSTSGNYNEQFF. The CDR3 DNA reads as TGTGCCAGCAGTTTATCCCACTCGACTAGCGGGAACTACAATGAGCAGTTCTTC. The chain is built from TRBV27 and TRBJ2-1; 11 nucleotides line up with TRBD2. In germline, CDR1 is MNHEY, CDR2 SMNVEV (reference sequence). CDR3 length: 18 amino acids. V lost 0 bases to trimming and J lost 3 bases; unmatched junction nucleotides: 7.

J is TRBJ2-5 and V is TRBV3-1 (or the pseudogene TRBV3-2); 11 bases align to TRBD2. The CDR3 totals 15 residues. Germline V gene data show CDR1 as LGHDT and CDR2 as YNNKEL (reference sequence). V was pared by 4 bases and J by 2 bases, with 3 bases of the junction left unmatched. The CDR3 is CASSLSGGGQETQYF. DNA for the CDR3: TGTGCCAGCAGCCTTAGCGGGGGGGGGCAAGAGACCCAGTACTTC.

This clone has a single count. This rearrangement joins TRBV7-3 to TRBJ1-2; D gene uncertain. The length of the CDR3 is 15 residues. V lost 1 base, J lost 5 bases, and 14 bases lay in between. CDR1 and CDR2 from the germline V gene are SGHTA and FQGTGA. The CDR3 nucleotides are TGTGCCAGCAGCTTAAATCACAGCTCCTTATATGGCTACACCTTC. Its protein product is CASSLNHSSLYGYTF.

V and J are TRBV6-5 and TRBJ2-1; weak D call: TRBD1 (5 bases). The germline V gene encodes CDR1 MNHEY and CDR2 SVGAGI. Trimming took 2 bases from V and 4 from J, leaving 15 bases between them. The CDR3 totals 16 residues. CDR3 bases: TGTGCCAGCAGTTACCACGGACAAGGGCAGTACAATGAGCAGTTCTTC. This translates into CASSYHGQGQYNEQFF.

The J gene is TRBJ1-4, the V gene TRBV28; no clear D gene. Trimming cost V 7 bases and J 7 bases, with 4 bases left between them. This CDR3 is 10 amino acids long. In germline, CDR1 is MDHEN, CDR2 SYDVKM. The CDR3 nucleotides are TGTGCCAGCAATAGTGAAAAACTGTTTTTT. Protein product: CASNSEKLFF.

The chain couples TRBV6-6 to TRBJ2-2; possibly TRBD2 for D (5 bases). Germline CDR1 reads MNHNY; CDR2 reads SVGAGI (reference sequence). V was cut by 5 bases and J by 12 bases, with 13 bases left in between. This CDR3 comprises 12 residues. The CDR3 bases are TGTGCCAGCAGTGGGAGTTCCCCGAAGCTGTTTTTT. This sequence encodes CASSGSSPKLFF.